What follows describes a single TCR beta chain. As processed by the authors: Counts of nucleated cells, estimated from reference gene primer amplification, were obtained. Sequenced by immunoSEQ multiplex PCR; TCRdb stores in-frame clones only, minus some. V and J calls and clone size are given by that table; D and trimming were obtained from the DNA. This sample has approximately 150,000 clones; about 87% occur once, and the top ten carry over 0.75%. The data were obtained in a study of blood T cell repertoires in COVID-19. Study overall: COVID-19 samples, acute and convalescent, were from the United States, Italy and Spain. From T cells, B-cell-depleted T cells, or PBMCs came the material, which was cDNA or gDNA.

Germline V lookup: CDR1 SEHNR, CDR2 FQNEAQ (reference sequence). CDR3 length: 14 residues. V lost 1 base to trimming and J lost 2 bases, with 9 bases between them. The V call is TRBV7-9, the J call TRBJ2-7; TRBD2 is a possible D gene (6 bases). Sequenced sample: peripheral blood. The sequence was obtained from a woman aged 45-65 years with acute or convalescent COVID-19. CDR3 sequence (DNA): TGTGCCAGCAGCTTAGGGGACTCTGCCTACGAGCAGTACTTC. Amino acid sequence: CASSLGDSAYEQYF.